A selection of T cell receptor beta chains follows, all from one sample in a study of OX40 agonist ivuxolimab in advanced cancers. Profiled with immunoSEQ multiplex PCR; TCRdb holds only in-frame clones, not every one. The sample comprises approximately 50,000 clones, more than 75% of which are singletons, and about an eighth rests with the top ten. This specimen was CD4+ or CD8+ T cells sorted from blood, taken in a trial of the OX40 agonist ivuxolimab. The receptors shown here come from an adult with an advanced solid tumor such as melanoma, head and neck, liver or kidney cancer. The CDR3 runs from the conserved cysteine through the conserved F or W. D genes are given only for firm matches. A clone size is listed for some rows: how often the clone was seen (once, few, many), or a class if it is expanded.

abundance: NA
j_gene: TRBJ1-1
v_gene: TRBV19
d_gene: NA
len: 14
CDR3aa: CASRDGRLNTEAFF
CDR3nt: TGTGCCAGTAGGGACGGACGGTTGAACACTGAAGCTTTCTTT

abundance: NA
j_gene: TRBJ2-5
v_gene: TRBV20-1
d_gene: NA
len: 11
CDR3aa: CSASRAPTQYF
CDR3nt: TGCAGTGCTTCTAGAGCGCCTACCCAGTACTTC

abundance: NA
j_gene: TRBJ1-1
v_gene: TRBV15
d_gene: NA
len: 11
CDR3aa: CATSKNTEAFF
CDR3nt: TGTGCCACCAGTAAGAACACTGAAGCTTTCTTT

abundance: NA
j_gene: TRBJ2-7
v_gene: TRBV7-3
d_gene: TRBD1
len: 14
CDR3aa: CASSSGTGIHEQYF
CDR3nt: TGTGCCAGCAGCTCTGGGACAGGGATTCACGAGCAGTACTTC

abundance: NA
j_gene: TRBJ1-6
v_gene: TRBV2
d_gene: NA
len: 13
CDR3aa: CASSGRLGSPLHF
CDR3nt: TGTGCCAGCAGTGGGCGCCTGGGTTCACCCCTCCACTTT

abundance: NA
j_gene: TRBJ1-2
v_gene: TRBV6-1
d_gene: TRBD1
len: 12
CDR3aa: CASRDRLYGYTF
CDR3nt: TGTGCCAGCCGGGACAGGCTCTATGGCTACACCTTC

abundance: NA
j_gene: TRBJ1-4
v_gene: TRBV2
d_gene: NA
len: 13
CDR3aa: CASRITASEKLFF
CDR3nt: TGTGCCAGCAGGATCACCGCGAGTGAAAAACTGTTTTTT

abundance: NA
j_gene: TRBJ1-5
v_gene: TRBV19
d_gene: TRBD1
len: 15
CDR3aa: CASSQQQGLGQPQHF
CDR3nt: TGTGCCAGTAGCCAACAACAGGGGCTTGGTCAGCCCCAGCATTTT

abundance: NA
j_gene: TRBJ2-1
v_gene: TRBV19
d_gene: TRBD2
len: 13
CDR3aa: CATNGLVYNEQFF
CDR3nt: TGTGCCACCAATGGACTAGTCTATAATGAGCAGTTCTTC

abundance: once
j_gene: TRBJ1-1
v_gene: TRBV5-6
d_gene: TRBD1
len: 15
CDR3aa: CASSVRTGVNTEAFF
CDR3nt: TGTGCCAGCAGCGTACGGACAGGGGTGAACACTGAAGCTTTCTTT

abundance: NA
j_gene: TRBJ2-1
v_gene: TRBV5-1
d_gene: NA
len: 15
CDR3aa: CASSSFAGRDNEQFF
CDR3nt: TGCGCCAGCAGCTCGTTCGCGGGCCGGGACAATGAGCAGTTCTTC

abundance: NA
j_gene: TRBJ2-7
v_gene: TRBV19
d_gene: NA
len: 13
CDR3aa: CASSITSSYEQYF
CDR3nt: TGTGCCAGTAGTATAACCAGCTCCTACGAGCAGTACTTC

abundance: NA
j_gene: TRBJ1-1
v_gene: TRBV7-2
d_gene: NA
len: 13
CDR3aa: CASTTYMNTEAFF
CDR3nt: TGTGCCAGCACCACCTACATGAACACTGAAGCTTTCTTT

abundance: NA
j_gene: TRBJ2-5
v_gene: TRBV5-1
d_gene: NA
len: 13
CDR3aa: CASSSGTAGTQYF
CDR3nt: TGCGCCAGCAGCTCGGGGACCGCTGGGACCCAGTACTTC

abundance: NA
j_gene: TRBJ2-1
v_gene: TRBV7-2
d_gene: TRBD2
len: 16
CDR3aa: CASSPNGGSSYNEQFF
CDR3nt: TGTGCCAGCAGCCCAAACGGGGGGAGCTCCTACAATGAGCAGTTCTTC

abundance: NA
j_gene: TRBJ2-7
v_gene: TRBV18
d_gene: NA
len: 12
CDR3aa: CASSSDSYEQYF
CDR3nt: TGTGCCAGCTCATCGGACTCCTACGAGCAGTACTTC

abundance: NA
j_gene: TRBJ1-2
v_gene: TRBV18
d_gene: NA
len: 12
CDR3aa: CASSLSAKDYTF
CDR3nt: TGTGCCAGCTCACTCTCGGCTAAAGACTACACCTTC

abundance: NA
j_gene: TRBJ2-7
v_gene: TRBV9
d_gene: TRBD1
len: 18
CDR3aa: CASTGFGQGKTGFYEQYF
CDR3nt: TGTGCCAGCACCGGGTTTGGACAGGGGAAAACGGGGTTCTACGAGCAGTACTTC

abundance: NA
j_gene: TRBJ2-1
v_gene: TRBV15
d_gene: NA
len: 17
CDR3aa: CATSRLPGLVSYNEQFF
CDR3nt: TGTGCCACCAGCAGACTTCCGGGACTGGTCTCCTACAATGAGCAGTTCTTC

abundance: NA
j_gene: TRBJ2-4
v_gene: TRBV28
d_gene: TRBD1
len: 17
CDR3aa: CASSLLTATGSGHIQYF
CDR3nt: TGTGCCAGCAGTTTGCTCACCGCGACAGGGTCGGGTCACATTCAGTACTTC

abundance: NA
j_gene: TRBJ2-5
v_gene: TRBV30
d_gene: TRBD1
len: 15
CDR3aa: CAWSERQGMGETQYF
CDR3nt: TGTGCCTGGAGCGAAAGACAGGGGATGGGAGAGACCCAGTACTTC

abundance: NA
j_gene: TRBJ1-1
v_gene: TRBV2
d_gene: NA
len: 14
CDR3aa: CASSENFENTEAFF
CDR3nt: TGTGCCAGCAGTGAAAATTTTGAGAACACTGAAGCTTTCTTT

abundance: NA
j_gene: TRBJ1-3
v_gene: TRBV18
d_gene: NA
len: 14
CDR3aa: CASSTSGVGNTIYF
CDR3nt: TGTGCCAGCTCGACCTCAGGGGTTGGAAACACCATATATTTT

abundance: NA
j_gene: TRBJ2-1
v_gene: TRBV20-1
d_gene: NA
len: 11
CDR3aa: CSARDGQGQFF
CDR3nt: TGCAGTGCTAGAGATGGGCAGGGGCAGTTCTTC

abundance: NA
j_gene: TRBJ2-1
v_gene: TRBV30
d_gene: TRBD1
len: 14
CDR3aa: CAHRTGSSYNEQFF
CDR3nt: TGTGCCCACCGGACAGGGAGCTCCTACAATGAGCAGTTCTTC

abundance: NA
j_gene: TRBJ2-7
v_gene: TRBV29-1
d_gene: NA
len: 14
CDR3aa: CSVEDMDAGYEQYF
CDR3nt: TGCAGCGTTGAAGACATGGACGCGGGTTACGAGCAGTACTTC

abundance: NA
j_gene: TRBJ1-2
v_gene: TRBV2
d_gene: NA
len: 17
CDR3aa: CASSALGGKYSNYGYTF
CDR3nt: TGTGCCAGCAGTGCTTTGGGGGGCAAATATTCTAACTATGGCTACACCTTC

abundance: once
j_gene: TRBJ2-1
v_gene: TRBV28
d_gene: NA
len: 15
CDR3aa: CASSLVDRPYNEQFF
CDR3nt: TGTGCCAGCAGTTTAGTAGACCGGCCCTACAATGAGCAGTTCTTC

abundance: few
j_gene: TRBJ2-5
v_gene: TRBV29-1
d_gene: NA
len: 13
CDR3aa: CSLLEDLQETQYF
CDR3nt: TGCAGCCTCCTAGAGGACCTACAAGAGACCCAGTACTTC

abundance: NA
j_gene: TRBJ1-5
v_gene: TRBV28
d_gene: TRBD1
len: 13
CDR3aa: CAIHRGQGQPQHF
CDR3nt: TGTGCCATCCACAGGGGGCAGGGTCAGCCCCAGCATTTT

abundance: NA
j_gene: TRBJ1-5
v_gene: TRBV10-3
d_gene: TRBD1
len: 14
CDR3aa: CAIRETGKDQPQHF
CDR3nt: TGTGCCATCAGGGAGACAGGGAAAGATCAGCCCCAGCATTTT

abundance: NA
j_gene: TRBJ2-7
v_gene: TRBV19
d_gene: NA
len: 14
CDR3aa: CASSTRGAGYEQYF
CDR3nt: TGTGCCAGTAGTACCCGAGGGGCGGGCTACGAGCAGTACTTC

abundance: NA
j_gene: TRBJ2-7
v_gene: TRBV6-1
d_gene: NA
len: 14
CDR3aa: CASSPAPGPYEQYF
CDR3nt: TGTGCCAGCAGTCCGGCCCCTGGCCCCTACGAGCAGTACTTC

abundance: NA
j_gene: TRBJ2-7
v_gene: TRBV11-2
d_gene: NA
len: 16
CDR3aa: CASSPGSGTKPYEQYF
CDR3nt: TGTGCCAGCAGCCCGGGATCCGGGACAAAGCCCTACGAGCAGTACTTC

abundance: NA
j_gene: TRBJ1-2
v_gene: TRBV18
d_gene: NA
len: 13
CDR3aa: CASSPSREGGYTF
CDR3nt: TGTGCCAGCTCACCCTCCAGGGAAGGGGGCTACACCTTC

abundance: NA
j_gene: TRBJ1-1
v_gene: TRBV7-9
d_gene: TRBD1
len: 15
CDR3aa: CASRLATGWNTEAFF
CDR3nt: TGTGCCAGCAGACTTGCGACAGGGTGGAACACTGAAGCTTTCTTT

abundance: NA
j_gene: TRBJ1-2
v_gene: TRBV18
d_gene: NA
len: 15
CDR3aa: CASSPTGTANYGYTF
CDR3nt: TGTGCCAGCTCACCAACAGGAACGGCTAACTATGGCTACACCTTC

abundance: NA
j_gene: TRBJ1-5
v_gene: TRBV4-1
d_gene: TRBD1
len: 16
CDR3aa: CASSQVRTGDHQPQHF
CDR3nt: TGCGCCAGCAGCCAAGTTAGGACAGGGGATCATCAGCCCCAGCATTTT